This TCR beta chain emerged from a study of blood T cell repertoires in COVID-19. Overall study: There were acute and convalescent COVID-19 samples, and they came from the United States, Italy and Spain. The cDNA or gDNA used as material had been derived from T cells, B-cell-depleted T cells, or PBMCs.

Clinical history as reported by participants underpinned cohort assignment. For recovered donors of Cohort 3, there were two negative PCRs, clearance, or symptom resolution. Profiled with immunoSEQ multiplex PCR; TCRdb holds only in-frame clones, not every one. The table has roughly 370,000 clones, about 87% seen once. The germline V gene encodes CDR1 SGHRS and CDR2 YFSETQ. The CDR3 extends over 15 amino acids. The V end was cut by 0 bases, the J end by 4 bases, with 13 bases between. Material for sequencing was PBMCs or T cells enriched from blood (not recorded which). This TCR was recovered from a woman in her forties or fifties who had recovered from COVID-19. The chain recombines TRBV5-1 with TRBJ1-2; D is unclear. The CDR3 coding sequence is TGCGCCAGCAGCTTGGCCACGGGAGGCATCTATGGCTACACCTTC. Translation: CASSLATGGIYGYTF.